A few counts support the clone carrying this T cell receptor beta chain. Germline trimming cut 4 bases from V and 3 bases from J; bases unmatched to any gene: 8. The CDR3 runs 16 residues. The data are from a study of T-cell memory formation after mild COVID-19. Each CDR3 protein gets one entry after TCRdb re-called the 5' RACE reads with MiXCR. The repertoire includes around 450,000 distinct CDR3 sequences, 20% of them detected once, and 8.4% sits in the top ten. Sequencing was done on a sample of PBMCs or a T cell subset sorted from them (not recorded which). The source of this sequence is an adult woman who had mild COVID-19 (a few samples of this study predate the infection). Cell type and time point are not known. This chain uses TRBV12-3 or TRBV12-4 with TRBJ1-3; TRBD1 agrees at 8 bases. The CDR3 DNA follows: TGTGCCAGCAGTTCTGCCGGGACAGGACTTGGAAACACCATATATTTT. It specifies CASSSAGTGLGNTIYF.